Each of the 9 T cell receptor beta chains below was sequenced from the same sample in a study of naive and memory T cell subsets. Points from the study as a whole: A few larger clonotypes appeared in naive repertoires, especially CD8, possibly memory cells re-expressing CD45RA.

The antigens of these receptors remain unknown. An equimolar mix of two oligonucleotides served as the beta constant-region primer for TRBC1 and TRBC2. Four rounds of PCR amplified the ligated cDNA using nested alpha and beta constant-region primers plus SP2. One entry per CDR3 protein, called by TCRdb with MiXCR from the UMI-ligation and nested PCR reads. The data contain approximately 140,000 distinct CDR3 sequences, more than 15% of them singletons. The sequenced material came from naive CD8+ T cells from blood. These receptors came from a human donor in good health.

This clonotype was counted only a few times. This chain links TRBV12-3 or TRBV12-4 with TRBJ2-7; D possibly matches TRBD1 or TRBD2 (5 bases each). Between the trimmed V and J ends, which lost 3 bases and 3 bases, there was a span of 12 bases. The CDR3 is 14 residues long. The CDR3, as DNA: TGTGCCAGCAGTTTGGGGGATGTGGGCTACGAGCAGTACTTC. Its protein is CASSLGDVGYEQYF.

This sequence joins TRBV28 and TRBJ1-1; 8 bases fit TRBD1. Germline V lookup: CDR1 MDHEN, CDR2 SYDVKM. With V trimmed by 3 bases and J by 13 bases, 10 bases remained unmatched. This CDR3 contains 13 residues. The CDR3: CASSFPGGFDVFF. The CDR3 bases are TGTGCCAGCAGTTTCCCAGGGGGCTTTGATGTTTTCTTT.

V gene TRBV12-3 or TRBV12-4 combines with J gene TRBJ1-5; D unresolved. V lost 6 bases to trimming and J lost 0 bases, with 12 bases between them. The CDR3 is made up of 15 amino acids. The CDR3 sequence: CASRYDTDSNQPQHF. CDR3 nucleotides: TGTGCCAGCAGGTACGACACAGATAGCAATCAGCCCCAGCATTTT.

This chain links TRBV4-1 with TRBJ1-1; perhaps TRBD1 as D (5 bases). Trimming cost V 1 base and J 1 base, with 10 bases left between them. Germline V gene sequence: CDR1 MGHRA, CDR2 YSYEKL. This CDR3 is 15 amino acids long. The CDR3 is CASSQGRGWNTEAFF. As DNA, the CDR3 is TGCGCCAGCAGCCAAGGTAGGGGATGGAACACTGAAGCTTTCTTT.

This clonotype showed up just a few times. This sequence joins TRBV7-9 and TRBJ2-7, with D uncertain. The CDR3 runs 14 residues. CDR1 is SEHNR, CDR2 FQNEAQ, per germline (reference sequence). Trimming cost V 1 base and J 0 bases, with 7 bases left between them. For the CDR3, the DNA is TGTGCCAGCAGCTTAGATCCCAACTCCTACGAGCAGTACTTC. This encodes CASSLDPNSYEQYF.

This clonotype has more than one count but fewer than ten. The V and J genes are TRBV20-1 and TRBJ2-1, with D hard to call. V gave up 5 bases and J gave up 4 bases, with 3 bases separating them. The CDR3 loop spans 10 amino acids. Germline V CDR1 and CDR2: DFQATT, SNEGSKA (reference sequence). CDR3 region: CSAHYNEQFF. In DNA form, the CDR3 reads TGCAGTGCTCATTACAATGAGCAGTTCTTC.

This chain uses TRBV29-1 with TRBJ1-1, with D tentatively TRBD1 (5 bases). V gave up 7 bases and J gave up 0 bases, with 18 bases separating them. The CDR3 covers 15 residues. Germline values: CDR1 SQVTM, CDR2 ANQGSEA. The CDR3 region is CSALQTGGVNTEAFF. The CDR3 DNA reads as TGCAGCGCCCTCCAGACGGGGGGGGTGAACACTGAAGCTTTCTTT.

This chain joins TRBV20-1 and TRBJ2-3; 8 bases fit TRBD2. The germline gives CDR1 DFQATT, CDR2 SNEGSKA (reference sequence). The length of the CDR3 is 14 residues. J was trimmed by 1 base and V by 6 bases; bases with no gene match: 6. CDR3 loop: CSAPGLDGTDTQYF. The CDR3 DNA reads TGCAGTGCGCCGGGACTAGATGGCACAGATACGCAGTATTTT.

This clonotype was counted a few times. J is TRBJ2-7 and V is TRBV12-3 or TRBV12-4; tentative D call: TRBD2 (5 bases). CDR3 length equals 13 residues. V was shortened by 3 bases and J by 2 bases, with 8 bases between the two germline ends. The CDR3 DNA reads TGTGCCAGCAGTTTTCGGGAAGCCTACGAGCAGTACTTC. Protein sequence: CASSFREAYEQYF.